This T cell receptor (beta chain) was observed in a study of metastatic and nonmetastatic thyroid tumors. Study conclusions and caveats: Reportedly, malignant thyroid tumors had significantly higher TCR beta diversity than benign nodules, in blood and tumor.

The CDR3 extends over 14 amino acids. Trimming shortened V by 3 bases and J by 4 bases, and 12 bases separated the two germline ends. Prior to thyroid surgery, none of the patients had received any treatment. TCRdb recomputed clones from the PCR reads via MiXCR. The table records approximately 5,400 clones, less than 40% of them present only once. About this clone: Its target is unknown.

The V and J genes are TRBV12-3 or TRBV12-4 and TRBJ1-2; perhaps TRBD1 as D (6 bases). Sequencing used adjacent normal tissue. The TCR comes from a female donor with papillary thyroid cancer or a benign thyroid nodule (not recorded which). Some clones in this sample may be carry-over from other donors' samples. The CDR3 sequence: CASSLSGAGYGYTF. Here the CDR3 DNA reads TGTGCCAGCAGTTTGTCGGGGGCCGGCTATGGCTACACCTTC.